The present entry profiles one T cell receptor (beta chain) with its context. Its antigen is currently not known. Base qualities are not provided; no much larger clone lies one nucleotide away. This entry is derived from a study of blood T cell repertoires in COVID-19 (dated by TCRdb to the early 2020s). About the investigation overall: The collaborator samples originated in the United States, Italy and Spain and spanned the acute and convalescent phases of COVID-19. The prospective study material was composed of cDNA or gDNA derived from T cells, B-cell-depleted T cells, or PBMCs. Subjects who had been exposed to COVID-19, were actively infected with it, or had recovered from it provided the deeply sampled blood TCRbeta repertoires that made up the dataset. A freely available public database, intended as a resource for researchers studying the immune response to SARS-CoV-2, is where the repertoires were released. Samples came from the ongoing ImmuneRACE study (first 160 participants) plus 1,254 subjects from 6 global collaborators. Sample metadata almost always included a de-identified subject ID, COVID-19 status, age in years and sex. Where available, HLA class I and class II types were taken from metadata supplied by the sample provider and were not determined by assay-based typing. The investigation overall reported the following: Clinical and demographic metadata were provided uncurated, with the amount varying by source and participant.

Spanning cysteine to phenylalanine, the CDR3 consists of 14 amino acids. This entry keeps only the CDR3 DNA: 42 bases, framed from base 1. After removal of 3 bases from V and 5 bases from J, the junction retains 1 base not matched to a gene. CDR1 is given as KGHDR and CDR2 as SFDVKD, both from the germline V gene. The immunoSEQ Assay, a bias-controlled multiplex PCR, was used to amplify TCRbeta CDR3 regions from genomic DNA. From the authors' description of their analysis: The number of nucleated cells in each sample was estimated by amplification of reference gene primers within the assay. To quantify the absolute abundance of each unique TCRbeta CDR3 rearrangement, sequence reads were collapsed and filtered. For each sample, productive Simpson clonality was calculated as the square root of Simpson's diversity index across productive rearrangements. TCRdb's version of the immuneACCESS table is confined to in-frame rearrangements and falls short of the full clone set. An unresolved V gene accounts for under half of the shortfall where checked; the remainder is of unknown origin. V and J calls and clone size are given by that table; D and trimming were obtained from the DNA. Here the sample has 250,000 to 400,000 clones; approximately 88% occur a single time. Of the sample, 1.6% falls within the top ten clones.

In Seattle, one collaborating source enrolled patients while the infection was active and tracked those patients longitudinally over the course of disease. Each collaborating institution followed its own protocols to collect whole blood in K2EDTA tubes. For TCRbeta analysis, collaborators shipped samples as frozen whole blood, isolated PBMCs, or DNA extracted from either of those sample types. Recombination linked TRBV24-1 to TRBJ2-2; 8 of the junction bases match TRBD1. The receptor was isolated from a woman in her twenties or thirties with COVID-19, enrolled during active disease. Sequences were obtained from peripheral blood. The DNA is TGTGCCACCAGTGATCGACAGGGGACCGGGGAGCTGTTTTTT. This yields the protein CATSDRQGTGELFF.